The 9 T cell receptor beta chains reported below all come from one sample, sequenced in a study of blood T cell repertoires in COVID-19. TCRdb's table, derived via immunoSEQ multiplex PCR, lists solely in-frame clones and lacks some. This table has fewer than 150,000 clones, about 91% appearing once. Sequenced: peripheral blood. The source of these receptors is a human donor in a cohort sampled during active COVID-19.

The chain has TRBV30 and TRBJ1-3; possibly TRBD1 for D (5 bases). Germline values: CDR1 GTSNPN, CDR2 SVGIG (reference sequence). The V end was cut by 4 bases, the J end by 0 bases, with 19 bases between. The CDR3 loop spans 17 amino acids. This CDR3 reads CAWMGQAPENSGNTIYF. The CDR3 coding sequence is TGTGCCTGGATGGGGCAGGCCCCCGAGAACTCTGGAAACACCATATATTTT.

The chain carries TRBV16 and TRBJ1-6, with 10 bases matching TRBD1. The J segment lost 10 bases and the V segment lost 3 bases, leaving 3 bases of the junction unmatched. Germline V gene lookup returns CDR1 KGHSY and CDR2 FQNENV. The CDR3 contains 14 residues. The CDR3 region has the DNA TGTGCCAGCAGCCACGGGACAGGGGCCTCACCCCTCCACTTT. Its translation: CASSHGTGASPLHF.

The chain employs TRBV27 and TRBJ1-1; D is perhaps TRBD1 (6 bases). V was clipped by 6 bases and J by 0 bases, with 11 bases between them. Germline assignment: CDR1 MNHEY and CDR2 SMNVEV (reference sequence). The CDR3 loop spans 14 amino acids. The CDR3, as DNA: TGTGCCAGCAGCGCGACAGGAATGAACACTGAAGCTTTCTTT. Protein sequence: CASSATGMNTEAFF.

In nucleotides, the CDR3 is TGTGCCAGCAGCCTCACAGGGGGTCAATACGAGCAGTACTTC. Translating it yields CASSLTGGQYEQYF. The chain uses TRBV25-1 and TRBJ2-7; TRBD1 matches 8 bases. Germline trimming cut 6 bases from V and 4 bases from J; bases unmatched to any gene: 8. The CDR3 contains 14 residues. Germline CDR1 is MGHDK and CDR2 is SYGVNS.

CDR3 nucleotide sequence: TGTGCCAGCAGCAACGGGACACCAGAGACCCAGTACTTC. Translating it yields CASSNGTPETQYF. J is TRBJ2-5 and V is TRBV6-2 or TRBV6-3, with D possibly TRBD1 on 6 matching bases. The germline V gene has CDR1 MNHEY and CDR2 SVGEGT. The CDR3 sequence is 13 residues long. The V end lost 6 bases, the J end lost 4 bases, and 12 bases lay between the germline ends.

J is TRBJ1-1 and V is TRBV3-1 (or the pseudogene TRBV3-2); no firm D call. V was clipped by 1 base and J by 8 bases, with 11 bases between them. CDR1 and CDR2 from the germline V gene are LGHDT and YNNKEL (reference sequence). The CDR3 totals 13 residues. This CDR3 reads CASSQGWSGEAFF. CDR3 bases: TGTGCCAGCAGCCAAGGATGGTCGGGGGAAGCTTTCTTT.

The chain links TRBV5-1 to TRBJ1-2; tentative D call: TRBD1 (5 bases). Looked up from germline, CDR1 is SGHRS and CDR2 is YFSETQ. The CDR3 has 14 amino acids. Trimming stripped 2 bases from V and 3 bases from J, with 11 bases between. The CDR3 is CASSLSRVDYGYTF. For the CDR3, the DNA is TGCGCCAGCAGCTTAAGCAGGGTGGACTATGGCTACACCTTC.

This clone was counted a single time. The J gene is TRBJ1-1, the V gene TRBV30; unclear D gene. With 3 bases removed from V and 5 bases from J, the gap between germline ends came to 13 bases. The CDR3 has 13 amino acids. The germline gives CDR1 GTSNPN, CDR2 SVGIG (reference sequence). The CDR3 DNA reads TGTGCCTGGAGCCTCGAGGGATGGACTGAAGCTTTCTTT. Its protein product is CAWSLEGWTEAFF.

The chain couples TRBV18 to TRBJ1-6; TRBD1 matches 8 bases. This CDR3 region has 12 residues. The germline V gene encodes CDR1 KGHSH and CDR2 LQKENI. The trim removed 3 bases at V and 15 bases at J, leaving 4 bases unmatched. CDR3 coding DNA: TGTGCCAGCTCACCGGACAGGGTTAGCCTCCACTTT. Its protein product is CASSPDRVSLHF.